The sequence of this T cell receptor beta chain was determined in a study of graft-versus-host responses after intestinal transplantation. Study summary: Uniformly, recipients were administered anti-thymocyte globulin induction with subsequent tacrolimus and steroids for two to three years. General study results and limits: Early post-transplant HvG declines tracked with peak circulating GvH clone levels. Within the allografts of patients who had graft-donor T cell macrochimerism, graft-versus-host to host-versus-graft clonal ratios were high. The authors found GvH clones in recipient marrow, some appearing first in ileum or blood.

Generated by immunoSEQ multiplex PCR, the TCRdb table keeps only in-frame clones and is missing some. The table has 80,000 to 95,000 clones, 85% to 95% seen once. About this clone itself: The antigen is not known.

The receptor comes from a human donor who received an intestinal transplant. This sample comprised unstimulated CD8+ T cells sorted from spleen or lymph node cells, obtained before intestinal transplant.

The CDR3: CASSKGIWERGEQYF. The DNA of the CDR3 is TGTGCCAGCAGCAAAGGTATCTGGGAGAGGGGTGAGCAGTACTTC. The V and J genes are TRBV5-4 and TRBJ2-7, with D perhaps TRBD1 or TRBD2 (5 bases each). Per the germline V gene, CDR1 is SGHNT and CDR2 is YYREEE (reference sequence). This CDR3 is built from 15 residues. Trimming removed 4 bases at V and 7 bases at J, with 21 bases between.